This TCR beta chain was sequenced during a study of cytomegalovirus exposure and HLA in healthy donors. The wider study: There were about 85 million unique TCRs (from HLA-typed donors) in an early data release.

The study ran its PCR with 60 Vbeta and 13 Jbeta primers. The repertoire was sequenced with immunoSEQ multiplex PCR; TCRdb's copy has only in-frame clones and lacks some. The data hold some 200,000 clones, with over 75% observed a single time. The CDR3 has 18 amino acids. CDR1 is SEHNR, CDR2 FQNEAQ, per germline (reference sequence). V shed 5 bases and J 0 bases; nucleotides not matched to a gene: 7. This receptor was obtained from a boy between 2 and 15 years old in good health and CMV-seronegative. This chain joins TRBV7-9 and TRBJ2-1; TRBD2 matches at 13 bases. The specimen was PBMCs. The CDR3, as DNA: TGTGCCAGCAGCACCCAGGGACTAGCGGGGAGCTCCTACAATGAGCAGTTCTTC. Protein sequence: CASSTQGLAGSSYNEQFF.